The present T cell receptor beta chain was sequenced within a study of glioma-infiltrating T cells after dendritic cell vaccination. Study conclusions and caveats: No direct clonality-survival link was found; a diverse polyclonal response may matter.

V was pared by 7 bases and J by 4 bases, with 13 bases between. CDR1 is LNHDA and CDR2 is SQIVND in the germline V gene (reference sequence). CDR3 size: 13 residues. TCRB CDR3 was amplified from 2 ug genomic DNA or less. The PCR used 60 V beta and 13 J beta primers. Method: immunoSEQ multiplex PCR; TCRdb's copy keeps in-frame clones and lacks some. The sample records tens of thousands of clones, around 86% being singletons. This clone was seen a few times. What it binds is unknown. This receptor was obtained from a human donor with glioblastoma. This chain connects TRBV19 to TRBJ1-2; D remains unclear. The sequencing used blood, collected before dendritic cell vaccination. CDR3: CASNGRQRYGYTF. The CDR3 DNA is TGTGCCAGTAATGGGAGACAACGCTATGGCTACACCTTC.